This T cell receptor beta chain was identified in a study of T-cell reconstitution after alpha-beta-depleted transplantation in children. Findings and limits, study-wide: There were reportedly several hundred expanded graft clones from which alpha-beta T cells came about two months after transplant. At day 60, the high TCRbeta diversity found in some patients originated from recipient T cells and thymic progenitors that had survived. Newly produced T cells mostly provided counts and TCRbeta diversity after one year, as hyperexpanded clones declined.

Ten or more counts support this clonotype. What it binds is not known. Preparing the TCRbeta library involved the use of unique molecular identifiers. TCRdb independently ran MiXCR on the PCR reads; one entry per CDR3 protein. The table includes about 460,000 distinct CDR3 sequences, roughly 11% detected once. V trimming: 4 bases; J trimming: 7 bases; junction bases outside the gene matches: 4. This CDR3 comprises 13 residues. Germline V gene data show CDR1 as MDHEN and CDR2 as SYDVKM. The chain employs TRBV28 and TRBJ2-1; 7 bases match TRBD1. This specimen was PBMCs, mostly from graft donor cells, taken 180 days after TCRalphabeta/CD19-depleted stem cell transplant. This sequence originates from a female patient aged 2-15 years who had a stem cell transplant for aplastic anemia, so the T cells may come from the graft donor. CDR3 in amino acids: CASSYPGQNEQFF. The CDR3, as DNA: TGTGCCAGCAGTTACCCGGGACAGAATGAGCAGTTCTTC.